What follows are 2 T cell receptor beta chains derived from one specimen sequenced in a study of shared clonotypes between healthy human individuals. Libraries were prepared by immunoSEQ multiplex PCR; TCRdb keeps only in-frame clonotypes and omits some of them. The data contain 2 million to 2.5 million clones, over 85% of them singletons. The sequenced material came from naive CD4+ T cells from PBMCs. Documented subset: CD45RA+ positively selected. These receptors were obtained from a man in his late teens or twenties in good health. Some clones in this sample may be carry-over from other donors' samples.

This clone turned up a few times. The sample has other DNA sequences that encode this CDR3 too. V and J are TRBV28 and TRBJ1-5, with D possibly matching TRBD1 (5 bases). Trimming left V 1 base short and J 2 bases short, with 6 bases between. The CDR3 is 14 amino acids. Germline CDR1 MDHEN, CDR2 SYDVKM. The DNA of the CDR3 is TGTGCCAGCAGTTTATTGGGGGGCAATCAGCCCCAGCATTTT. Protein product: CASSLLGGNQPQHF.

V is TRBV7-3 and J is TRBJ1-1; no reliable D call. This CDR3 has 14 residues. V was clipped by 0 bases and J by 1 base, with 6 bases between them. The germline V gene encodes CDR1 SGHTA and CDR2 FQGTGA. DNA of the CDR3: TGTGCCAGCAGCTTAACATCAGCGAACACTGAAGCTTTCTTT. It yields the protein CASSLTSANTEAFF.